Following are 13 T cell receptor beta chains from one sample sequenced in a study of T cell responses to AZD1222 COVID-19 vaccine. Sequencing was performed with immunoSEQ multiplex PCR; in TCRdb, only in-frame clones are kept and a portion is missing. The sample carries more than 85,000 clones, about 88% recorded once. This specimen consisted of peripheral blood, obtained 28 days after the second AZD1222 dose. Source of these receptors: an adult who received the AZD1222 COVID-19 vaccine.

The V and J genes are TRBV28 and TRBJ2-6; 16 nucleotides match TRBD2. V lost 3 bases to trimming and J lost 3 bases; unmatched junction nucleotides: 8. Germline V gene lookup returns CDR1 MDHEN and CDR2 SYDVKM. This CDR3 is 20 amino acids long. CDR3 DNA: TGTGCCAGCAGTTTCTTCGGGACTAGCGGGAGGGGGAGTGGGGCCAACGTCCTGACTTTC. As protein: CASSFFGTSGRGSGANVLTF. Variable domain in full (rest from reference TRBV28 and TRBJ2-6): DVKVTQSSRYLVKRTGEKVFLECVQDMDHENMFWYRQDPGLGLRLIYFSYDVKMKEKGDIPEGYSVSREKKERFSLILESASTNQTSMYLCASSFFGTSGRGSGANVLTFGAGSRLTVL.

The sample holds one count of this clone. The V and J genes are TRBV6-5 and TRBJ1-2, with TRBD1 as a possible D gene (5 bases). V shed 5 bases and J shed 7 bases, with 17 bases lying between them. The CDR3 extends over 14 amino acids. The germline CDR1 and CDR2 sequences are MNHEY and SVGAGI. This chain's CDR3 is CASSPFSKGFGYTF. CDR3 nucleotides: TGTGCCAGCAGTCCCTTTTCAAAGGGGTTTGGCTACACCTTC.

This sequence joins TRBV7-2 and TRBJ1-5, with 9 nucleotides matching TRBD1. V gave up 5 bases and J gave up 7 bases; unmatched junction bases: 6. CDR1 and CDR2 (germline): SGHTA, FQGNSA. This CDR3 has 14 residues. The CDR3 loop is CASSEDRGVQPQHF. The CDR3 nucleotides read TGTGCCAGCAGCGAGGACAGGGGAGTACAGCCCCAGCATTTT.

This sequence joins TRBV7-9 and TRBJ2-2; D is unclear. V was clipped by 1 base and J by 7 bases, with 4 bases between them. Germline lookup yields CDR1 SEHNR and CDR2 FQNEAQ (reference sequence). This CDR3 comprises 12 residues. This chain's CDR3 is CASSLDVGELFF. The CDR3 bases are TGTGCCAGCAGCTTAGACGTCGGGGAGCTGTTTTTT.

The gene calls are TRBV7-9 and TRBJ2-7; D is uncertain. V dropped 2 bases and J dropped 4 bases, with 6 bases sitting between them. The length of the CDR3 is 12 residues. Looked up from germline, CDR1 is SEHNR and CDR2 is FQNEAQ (reference sequence). CDR3 in DNA: TGTGCCAGCAGCTTACTCGGGTACGAGCAGTACTTC. Its protein product is CASSLLGYEQYF. The whole variable domain, remainder taken from reference TRBV7-9 and TRBJ2-7, is DTGVSQNPRHKITKRGQNVTFRCDPISEHNRLYWYRQTLGQGPEFLTYFQNEAQLEKSRLLSDRFSAERPKGSFSTLEIQRTEQGDSAMYLCASSLLGYEQYFGPGTRLTVT.

V gene TRBV9 combines with J gene TRBJ2-2; D call uncertain. This CDR3 comprises 11 residues. The germline gives CDR1 SGDLS, CDR2 YYNGEE. With 4 bases removed from V and 10 bases from J, the gap between germline ends came to 8 bases. The CDR3 bases are TGTGCCAGCAGCCCTCCGGCGGAGCTGTTTTTT. As protein: CASSPPAELFF. Drawing the rest from reference TRBV9 and TRBJ2-2, the complete variable domain is DSGVTQTPKHLITATGQRVTLRCSPRSGDLSVYWYQQSLDQGLQFLIQYYNGEERAKGNILERFSAQQFPDLHSELNLSSLELGDSALYFCASSPPAELFFGEGSRLTVL.

This clone appeared once. The chain has TRBV19 and TRBJ1-1, with D perhaps TRBD1 (5 bases). The V gene lost 3 bases and the J gene lost 0 bases, with 17 bases spanning the gap. This CDR3 has 17 amino acids. Germline V gene sequence: CDR1 LNHDA, CDR2 SQIVND (reference sequence). CDR3 coding DNA: TGTGCCAGTAGTATTGGGCAGGGTCCGGGGGTGAACACTGAAGCTTTCTTT. This codes for CASSIGQGPGVNTEAFF.

The rearrangement links TRBV9 to TRBJ2-3; TRBD2 aligns across 7 bases. The CDR3 is made up of 16 amino acids. V lost 3 bases, J lost 0 bases, and 7 bases stayed unmatched. CDR1 and CDR2 from the germline V gene are SGDLS and YYNGEE. The CDR3, as DNA: TGTGCCAGCAGCGACGAGCTAGCGGACAGCACAGATACGCAGTATTTT. Residues: CASSDELADSTDTQYF. The entire variable domain, with the rest obtained from reference TRBV9 and TRBJ2-3, is as follows: DSGVTQTPKHLITATGQRVTLRCSPRSGDLSVYWYQQSLDQGLQFLIQYYNGEERAKGNILERFSAQQFPDLHSELNLSSLELGDSALYFCASSDELADSTDTQYFGPGTRLTVL.

The chain has TRBV7-3 and TRBJ2-2; 11 positions agree with TRBD2. The V gene end was trimmed by 5 bases and the J gene end by 5 bases; junction bases not matched to a gene: 4. The CDR3 extends over 15 amino acids. Germline CDR1 reads SGHTA; CDR2 reads FQGTGA. The CDR3 loop reads CASSRTSGLTGELFF. The CDR3 DNA reads as TGTGCCAGCAGCCGGACTAGCGGGTTAACCGGGGAGCTGTTTTTT.

The chain has TRBV3-1 (or the pseudogene TRBV3-2) and TRBJ2-7; D possibly corresponds to TRBD2 (5 bases). Germline V gene lookup returns CDR1 LGHDT and CDR2 YNNKEL (reference sequence). V lost 4 bases and J 1 base, leaving 11 bases between the germline ends. The CDR3 loop spans 14 amino acids. Here the CDR3 DNA reads TGTGCCAGCAGCCCCGAACTAGAATCCTACGAGCAGTACTTC. This sequence encodes CASSPELESYEQYF.

This chain joins TRBV5-1 and TRBJ1-2; 7 bases align to TRBD1. Germline trimming cut 4 bases from V and 1 base from J; bases unmatched to any gene: 7. Germline CDR1 is SGHRS and CDR2 is YFSETQ. The CDR3 totals 15 residues. The CDR3 DNA is TGCGCCAGCAGCCCCGGGACAGCTATTAACTATGGCTACACCTTC. Amino acid sequence: CASSPGTAINYGYTF.

The gene calls are TRBV6-5 and TRBJ2-3, with 7 positions matching TRBD1. J gave up 5 bases and V 2 bases, and 1 base lay outside the gene matches. Germline assignment: CDR1 MNHEY and CDR2 SVGAGI. The CDR3 contains 13 residues. The CDR3 here is CASSYNRGDTQYF. The CDR3, as DNA: TGTGCCAGCAGTTACAACAGGGGAGATACGCAGTATTTT.

V is TRBV28 and J is TRBJ2-5, with D perhaps matching TRBD1 (6 bases). Trimming took 3 bases from V and 5 from J, leaving 16 bases between them. This CDR3 is 15 amino acids long. The germline V gene has CDR1 MDHEN and CDR2 SYDVKM. The CDR3 region is CASSFYRAQGETQYF. For the CDR3, the DNA is TGTGCCAGCAGTTTTTACAGGGCCCAAGGTGAGACCCAGTACTTC.